This passage covers 29 T cell receptor beta chains from one sample sequenced in a study of blood T cell repertoires in COVID-19. Clones were sequenced by immunoSEQ multiplex PCR, and TCRdb holds only the in-frame ones, with some missing. Among about 35,000 clones, 70% to 90% were seen once, and the ten largest hold roughly 6.3%. Material for sequencing was peripheral blood. These receptors were obtained from a human donor in a cohort sampled during active COVID-19.

The V and J genes are TRBV5-1 and TRBJ1-1; D is uncertain. CDR3 length: 13 residues. CDR1 is SGHRS and CDR2 is YFSETQ in the germline V gene. Trimming left V 0 bases short and J 7 bases short, with 10 bases between. The CDR3 region has the DNA TGCGCCAGCAGCTTGGGAGGCACCATTGAAGCTTTCTTT. This codes for CASSLGGTIEAFF.

This sequence joins TRBV5-1 and TRBJ2-7; 7 positions agree with TRBD2. This CDR3 comprises 14 residues. With V trimmed by 4 bases and J by 6 bases, 10 bases remained unmatched. Germline V gene data show CDR1 as SGHRS and CDR2 as YFSETQ. The chain's CDR3 is CASSTGLVSPEQYF. CDR3 coding DNA: TGCGCCAGCAGCACAGGACTAGTATCTCCCGAGCAGTACTTC.

CDR3 sequence (DNA): TGTGCCAGCAGGGCTAGCATCGAGCAGTACTTC. It specifies CASRASIEQYF. J is TRBJ2-7 and V is TRBV6-5, with D possibly being TRBD2 (5 bases). Germline V gene sequence: CDR1 MNHEY, CDR2 SVGAGI. This CDR3 contains 11 residues. The V gene lost 6 bases and the J gene lost 6 bases, with 9 bases spanning the gap.

This rearrangement joins TRBV6-5 to TRBJ1-5; D gene uncertain. Germline V gene sequence: CDR1 MNHEY, CDR2 SVGAGI. This CDR3 region has 13 residues. Between the trimmed V and J ends, which lost 2 bases and 5 bases, there was a span of 7 bases. CDR3 in amino acids: CASSYRLDQPQHF. For the CDR3, the DNA is TGTGCCAGCAGTTACAGACTTGATCAGCCCCAGCATTTT.

This sequence joins TRBV5-1 and TRBJ2-7; 7 bases map to TRBD2. V trimming: 4 bases; J trimming: 6 bases; junction bases outside the gene matches: 7. CDR1 and CDR2 from the germline V gene are SGHRS and YFSETQ. There are 13 residues in the CDR3. CDR3 in amino acids: CASSPREGAEQYF. In DNA, the CDR3 is TGCGCCAGCAGCCCGAGGGAGGGAGCCGAGCAGTACTTC.

The CDR3 is CASSYRARIYEQYF. The CDR3 nucleotides are TGTGCCAGCAGTTACCGAGCGAGAATCTACGAGCAGTACTTC. This sequence joins TRBV6-2 or TRBV6-3 and TRBJ2-7; D is uncertain. This CDR3 spans 14 amino acids. The V gene's germline CDR1 is MNHEY and CDR2 SVGEGT. Trimming shortened V by 2 bases and J by 3 bases, and 11 bases separated the two germline ends.

The chain carries TRBV7-9 and TRBJ2-7, with D perhaps matching TRBD1 (6 bases). This CDR3 spans 12 amino acids. Per germline, CDR1 SEHNR and CDR2 FQNEAQ (reference sequence). The germline V and J ends were trimmed by 5 bases and 5 bases, with 10 bases remaining between them. The CDR3 bases are TGTGCCAGCAGCGGGGACACTGACGAGCAGTACTTC. It is translated as CASSGDTDEQYF.

The V and J genes are TRBV6-6 and TRBJ2-5; the D is unclear. Germline CDR1 reads MNHNY; CDR2 reads SVGAGI (reference sequence). Trimming took 6 bases from V and 4 from J, leaving 9 bases between them. The CDR3 extends over 12 amino acids. CDR3 sequence (DNA): TGTGCCAGCAGCTCCTTACTAGAGACCCAGTACTTC. It specifies CASSSLLETQYF.

The chain recombines TRBV12-5 with TRBJ2-1; no reliable D call. V was trimmed by 7 bases and J by 6 bases, leaving 13 bases between them. CDR1 LGHNT and CDR2 FRNRAP come from the germline V gene. The CDR3 is made up of 13 amino acids. CDR3 sequence: CASARETGNEQFF. In DNA form, the CDR3 reads TGTGCTAGTGCCCGCGAAACTGGCAATGAGCAGTTCTTC.

The CDR3 nucleotides read TGTGCCAGCAGTTACAGTGGTAGGGGGGGGGAGACCCAGTACTTC. The encoded protein is CASSYSGRGGETQYF. The chain has TRBV6-5 and TRBJ2-5; possibly TRBD2 for D (7 bases). The length of the CDR3 is 15 residues. Between the trimmed V and J ends, which lost 2 bases and 5 bases, there was a span of 15 bases. Germline assignment: CDR1 MNHEY and CDR2 SVGAGI.

The J gene is TRBJ2-5, the V gene TRBV7-2; 12 bases agree with TRBD2. There are 15 residues in the CDR3. V lost 6 bases to trimming and J lost 2 bases; unmatched junction nucleotides: 4. The germline CDR1 and CDR2 sequences are SGHTA and FQGNSA. The CDR3 is CASRWTSGAQETQYF. CDR3 nucleotides: TGTGCCAGCAGGTGGACTAGCGGGGCACAAGAGACCCAGTACTTC.

This rearrangement joins TRBV5-8 to TRBJ2-3, with D maybe TRBD2 (6 bases). Looked up from germline, CDR1 is SGHTS and CDR2 is YDEGEE. V gave up 6 bases and J gave up 6 bases, with 17 bases separating them. The CDR3 extends over 14 amino acids. The CDR3, as DNA: TGTGCCAGCAACTTAGCGGCGGCGATTGATACGCAGTATTTT. This sequence encodes CASNLAAAIDTQYF.

The V and J genes are TRBV4-2 and TRBJ1-3, with unresolved D. V gave up 1 base and J gave up 3 bases, with 10 bases separating them. The CDR3 sequence is 15 residues long. Germline V lookup: CDR1 LGHNA, CDR2 YNFKEQ. CDR3 bases: TGTGCCAGCAGCCAAGTGGGCGGGTATGGAAACACCATATATTTT. Residues: CASSQVGGYGNTIYF.

The sample holds a few counts of this clone. The chain recombines TRBV4-1 with TRBJ1-2, with a weak D call TRBD1 (6 bases). Germline V lookup: CDR1 MGHRA, CDR2 YSYEKL. The CDR3 totals 15 residues. V gave up 0 bases and J gave up 0 bases, with 8 bases separating them. CDR3 amino acids: CASSQDRQANYGYTF. CDR3 DNA sequence: TGCGCCAGCAGCCAAGATCGACAGGCTAACTATGGCTACACCTTC.

The chain couples TRBV4-2 to TRBJ2-3; D perhaps matches TRBD1 (5 bases). Germline V CDR1 and CDR2: LGHNA, YNFKEQ. The CDR3 totals 19 residues. V was cut by 0 bases and J by 2 bases, with 21 bases left in between. CDR3 bases: TGTGCCAGCAGCCAAGATAAAGTATCAAGGGGCGAACACACAGATACGCAGTATTTT. The encoded protein is CASSQDKVSRGEHTDTQYF.

The rearrangement uses TRBV29-1 and TRBJ2-1; perhaps TRBD1 as D (6 bases). The CDR3 is made up of 13 amino acids. The germline gives CDR1 SQVTM, CDR2 ANQGSEA. Deletions cut 6 bases from V and 8 bases from J, with 17 bases between. Here the CDR3 reads CSVNLGAFDEQFF. Written as DNA, the CDR3 is TGCAGCGTAAACCTGGGGGCGTTCGATGAGCAGTTCTTC.

The CDR3 is CASRTGLDGYTF. In DNA, the CDR3 is TGTGCCAGCAGAACAGGGCTGGATGGCTACACCTTC. The rearrangement uses TRBV6-5 and TRBJ1-2; D may be TRBD1 (6 bases). Trimming shortened V by 6 bases and J by 6 bases, and 11 bases separated the two germline ends. CDR1 MNHEY and CDR2 SVGAGI come from the germline V gene. The CDR3 runs 12 residues.

The V gene is TRBV6-1, the J gene TRBJ2-2; TRBD1 might be the D (6 bases). Germline CDR1 reads MNHNS; CDR2 reads SASEGT. Trimming stripped 3 bases from V and 4 bases from J, with 9 bases between. There are 14 residues in the CDR3. The DNA for the CDR3 is TGTGCCAGCAGTGAGGACAGAAGCACCGGGGAGCTGTTTTTT. Translating gives CASSEDRSTGELFF.

V and J are TRBV24-1 and TRBJ1-4; TRBD1 agrees at 11 bases. Germline values: CDR1 KGHDR, CDR2 SFDVKD. The length of the CDR3 is 19 residues. J gave up 8 bases and V 2 bases, and 15 bases lay outside the gene matches. CDR3 loop: CATSDWRRDRGRIGEKLFF. DNA of the CDR3: TGTGCCACCAGTGATTGGCGCCGGGACAGGGGGAGGATAGGCGAAAAACTGTTTTTT.

The rearrangement uses TRBV6-2 or TRBV6-3 and TRBJ1-5, with 7 bases fitting TRBD1. The CDR3 is 15 residues long. J was trimmed by 3 bases and V by 2 bases; bases with no gene match: 4. CDR1 is MNHEY, CDR2 SVGEGT, per germline. In DNA form, the CDR3 reads TGTGCCAGCAGTTACCCCGGGACAGCCAATCAGCCCCAGCATTTT. Residues: CASSYPGTANQPQHF.

The chain recombines TRBV7-6 with TRBJ2-1; 12 nucleotides agree with TRBD2. V trimming: 3 bases; J trimming: 8 bases; junction bases outside the gene matches: 2. This CDR3 comprises 14 residues. Germline V lookup: CDR1 SGHVS, CDR2 FNYEAQ. CDR3: CASSFRLAGDEQFF. CDR3 nucleotide sequence: TGTGCCAGCAGCTTCAGACTAGCGGGAGATGAGCAGTTCTTC.

V is TRBV4-1 and J is TRBJ2-5; TRBD2 aligns across 10 bases. The CDR3 covers 16 residues. In germline, CDR1 is MGHRA, CDR2 YSYEKL. Trimming cost V 6 bases and J 5 bases; bases outside gene matches: 12. The CDR3 region is CASRHSLAGARETQYF. The CDR3 bases are TGCGCCAGCAGGCACTCCCTAGCGGGAGCCAGGGAGACCCAGTACTTC.

The chain employs TRBV19 and TRBJ2-1; 9 bases map to TRBD2. The V gene's germline CDR1 is LNHDA and CDR2 SQIVND (reference sequence). V lost 5 bases and J lost 0; bases outside the gene matches: 14. This CDR3 has 19 residues. CDR3 nucleotide sequence: TGTGCCAGTAGTCCCCCCGCGGGGGGGGGCCGTAGCTCCTACAATGAGCAGTTCTTC. Protein sequence: CASSPPAGGGRSSYNEQFF.

This chain uses TRBV24-1 with TRBJ2-3; 13 bases align to TRBD2. This CDR3 is built from 16 residues. Germline V lookup: CDR1 KGHDR, CDR2 SFDVKD. V trimming: 2 bases; J trimming: 3 bases; junction bases outside the gene matches: 1. Written as DNA, the CDR3 is TGTGCCACCAGTGATTCGGGACTAGCGGGGACAGATACGCAGTATTTT. Amino acid sequence: CATSDSGLAGTDTQYF.

This clone appeared once. The rearrangement joins TRBV4-1 to TRBJ1-2, with 8 bases fitting TRBD1. Germline V gene lookup returns CDR1 MGHRA and CDR2 YSYEKL. J lost 4 bases, V lost 0 bases, and 7 bases had no gene match. CDR3 length equals 16 residues. For the CDR3, the DNA is TGCGCCAGCAGCCAAGAGACAGGGGTCTCCGGCTATGGCTACACCTTC. This translates into CASSQETGVSGYGYTF.

This chain uses TRBV11-2 with TRBJ2-2; D gene uncertain. This CDR3 spans 12 amino acids. Trimming left V 5 bases short and J 7 bases short, with 8 bases between. Germline assignment: CDR1 SGHAT and CDR2 FQNNGV. The chain's CDR3 is CASSLRVGELFF. The CDR3 DNA reads as TGTGCCAGCAGCCTTCGGGTCGGGGAGCTGTTTTTT.

This rearrangement joins TRBV21-1 to TRBJ2-2; TRBD2 is taken as the D call from the table, unchecked against the DNA. TRBV21-1 is a documented pseudogene. The CDR3 length is 17 residues. The CDR3 loop reads CASSKGLAGGRTGELFF. CDR3 bases: TGTGCCAGCAGCAAAGGACTAGCGGGAGGTCGAACCGGGGAGCTGTTTTTT.

The V gene is TRBV12-3 or TRBV12-4, the J gene TRBJ1-2; weak D call: TRBD1 (6 bases). CDR3 size: 13 residues. V was cut by 5 bases and J by 3 bases, with 10 bases left in between. The CDR3 DNA is TGTGCCAGCAGTCCGACAGGATACTATGGCTACACCTTC. It codes for CASSPTGYYGYTF.

This clone was seen a few times. The chain recombines TRBV2 with TRBJ1-5; D is perhaps TRBD1 (5 bases). V was shortened by 2 bases and J by 6 bases, with 17 bases between the two germline ends. CDR3 size: 16 residues. Germline V CDR1 and CDR2: SNHLY, FYNNEI. The CDR3, as DNA: TGTGCCAGCAGTGAATCCGGCAGGGAAGGTATTCAGCCCCAGCATTTT. It yields the protein CASSESGREGIQPQHF.